This T cell receptor (beta chain) was obtained from a study of blood T cell repertoires in COVID-19. The authors' processing: Scientists estimated how many nucleated cells there were by amplifying reference gene primers. Profiling relied on immunoSEQ multiplex PCR, and the TCRdb table lists in-frame clones only, not all of them. V, J and clone size derive from that table, while D and trimming were established from the DNA sequence. The repertoire holds 80,000 to 100,000 clones, 65% to 90% seen once, with approximately 11% in the top ten. Germline V lookup: CDR1 MNHEY, CDR2 SVGAGI. The CDR3 has 15 residues. J was trimmed by 4 bases and V by 2 bases; bases with no gene match: 6.

The TCR originated in a man aged 70 or older with active or convalescent COVID-19. The V and J genes are TRBV6-5 and TRBJ2-3; TRBD1 agrees at 7 bases. Sequences were obtained from peripheral blood. CDR3 coding DNA: TGTGCCAGCAGTTACGGTCTAGGGGGCGCAGATACGCAGTATTTT. Residues: CASSYGLGGADTQYF.